The present entry profiles one T cell receptor (beta chain) with its context. What it recognizes is unknown. All patients experienced relapse after autologous stem cell transplantation, and brentuximab vedotin exposure was variable. Assay: immunoSEQ multiplex PCR; the TCRdb copy retains only in-frame clones and omits some. The sample lists almost 100,000 clones, roughly 92% occurring once. These data come from a study of PD-1 blockade in classical Hodgkin lymphoma. Looking at the study overall: Nivolumab was given intravenously to patients at 3 mg/kg every 2 weeks.

Findings of the study overall: Diversity in CD4+ TCRs, unlike that measured in CD8+ TCRs, had risen significantly by C4D1. Complete responders possessed baseline diversity comparable to newly diagnosed patients. Diminished baseline TCR diversity has been reported in newly diagnosed patients relative to healthy donors.

The sample was peripheral blood mononuclear cells (PBMCs), taken at baseline. The clonotype comes from a human donor with classical Hodgkin lymphoma.

In DNA form, the CDR3 reads TGCGCCAGCAGCGTCGAAAGACAAGAGACCCAGTACTTC. Its translation: CASSVERQETQYF. The chain has TRBV5-1 and TRBJ2-5; D remains ambiguous. V shed 4 bases and J shed 2 bases, with 9 bases lying between them. The CDR3 is 13 residues long. Germline CDR1 is SGHRS and CDR2 is YFSETQ.